A single sample gave rise to the 27 T cell receptor beta chains below, sequenced in a study of T cells in Graves' hyperthyroidism and ophthalmopathy. RNA transcripts served as the template for amplifying TCR beta CDR3 regions. TCR CDR3 underwent first-round RT-PCR with the HTBI primer set. TCRdb ran MiXCR on the multiplex PCR reads and lists one entry per CDR3 protein. Among some 500,000 distinct CDR3 sequences listed, approximately 14% were seen once. Specimen: blood. These receptor sequences come from a woman under 30 with Graves' hyperthyroidism.

This clonotype has just a few counts. The chain uses TRBV7-9 and TRBJ2-7; TRBD1 matches 10 bases. This CDR3 comprises 15 residues. V lost 6 bases to trimming and J lost 3 bases; unmatched junction nucleotides: 8. From germline, CDR1 is SEHNR and CDR2 FQNEAQ (reference sequence). DNA of the CDR3: TGTGCCAGCAGTCTGGGACAGGGGCCCGACTACGAGCAGTACGTC. This sequence encodes CASSLGQGPDYEQYV.

This clonotype was observed many times. This chain links TRBV12-3 or TRBV12-4 with TRBJ1-3; D gene uncertain. The CDR3 runs 15 residues. V lost 4 bases and J 2 bases, leaving 12 bases between the germline ends. The CDR3 region has the DNA TGTGCCAGCAGTTCATTAATAGTCCCTGGAAACACCATATATTTT. This encodes CASSSLIVPGNTIYF.

This clonotype was recorded many times. The V and J genes are TRBV19 and TRBJ2-5; 9 bases fit TRBD1. Germline V gene sequence: CDR1 LNHDA, CDR2 SQIVND (reference sequence). The CDR3 contains 15 residues. V was pared by 6 bases and J by 5 bases, with 10 bases of the junction left unmatched. CDR3 region: CASRTGTGHGETQYF. CDR3 nucleotides: TGTGCCAGTAGGACCGGGACAGGGCATGGGGAGACCCAGTACTTC.

This clonotype has at least ten counts. The rearrangement joins TRBV30 to TRBJ1-1; D unresolved. The CDR3 has 11 amino acids. Germline values: CDR1 GTSNPN, CDR2 SVGIG (reference sequence). V lost 0 bases and J 7 bases, leaving 6 bases between the germline ends. For the CDR3, the DNA is TGTGCCTGGAGTGTCGAGAGTGAAGCTTTCTTT. Translation gives CAWSVESEAFF. Based on the CDR3 plus reference TRBV30 and TRBJ1-1, the full variable domain is SQTIHQWPATLVQPVGSPLSLECTVEGTSNPNLYWYRQAAGRGLQLLFYSVGIGQISSEVPQNLSASRPQDRQFILSSKKLLLSDSGFYLCAWSVESEAFFGQGTRLTVV.

This clonotype has a count of ten or more. This sequence joins TRBV10-3 and TRBJ2-7; TRBD2 matches 10 bases. The V and J ends lost 6 bases and 2 bases, in that order; junction bases with no gene match: 4. CDR3 size: 14 residues. Germline loops: CDR1 ENHRY, CDR2 SYGVKD. CDR3 in DNA: TGTGCCATCAGCCGGACTAGCGGAACCTACGAGCAGTACTTC. Its translation is CAISRTSGTYEQYF.

At least ten counts were recorded for this clonotype. J is TRBJ2-1 and V is TRBV29-1, with TRBD1 matching over 9 bases. Germline CDR1 SQVTM, CDR2 ANQGSEA. V dropped 3 bases and J dropped 2; count of bases not matched to a gene: 8. The CDR3 consists of 16 residues. This CDR3 is CSVESFGTGTYNEQFF. The CDR3 region has the DNA TGCAGCGTTGAGAGTTTCGGGACAGGGACCTACAATGAGCAGTTCTTC.

In its sample, this clonotype was seen many times. The chain is built from TRBV7-9 and TRBJ2-1; maybe TRBD2 (7 bases). The CDR3 has 15 amino acids. Germline V gene data show CDR1 as SEHNR and CDR2 as FQNEAQ (reference sequence). V was shortened by 7 bases and J by 2 bases, with 15 bases between the two germline ends. DNA of the CDR3: TGTGCCAGCACCCTTTCGCGGGGGCCCTACAATGAGCAGTTCTTC. Its protein product is CASTLSRGPYNEQFF.

About this clonotype itself: This may come from a read error, since a much larger clone is one base off. This chain joins TRBV20-1 and TRBJ1-3, with 8 bases identical to TRBD1. The CDR3 is 14 amino acids. The germline V gene has CDR1 DFQATT and CDR2 SNEGSKA (reference sequence). CDR3 nucleotide sequence: TGCAATGCTCGTCAGGACAGGGCTGGAAACACCATATATTTT. Translated, it gives CNARQDRAGNTIYF.

A note on this clonotype: A junction boundary mismatches the germline segment, possibly from a read error. The chain joins TRBV6-1 to TRBJ1-4; D not resolved. The CDR3 consists of 15 residues. CDR1 is MNHNS, CDR2 SASEGT, per germline. In DNA form, the CDR3 reads TGTGCCGGCAGTTTCCTAGCTACAACTAATGAAAAACTGTTTTTT. It yields the protein CAGSFLATTNEKLFF.

This clonotype has at least ten counts. The V and J genes are TRBV18 and TRBJ1-1; D remains ambiguous. The CDR3 covers 14 residues. The ends were cut back, 2 bases at V and 0 bases at J, with 7 bases in the middle. Germline V gene data show CDR1 as KGHSH and CDR2 as LQKENI. The CDR3 coding sequence is TGTGCCAGCTCACCAGCCGGGCTGAACACTGAAGCTTTCTTT. As protein: CASSPAGLNTEAFF. Full variable domain (outside the CDR3, taken from reference TRBV18 and TRBJ1-1): NAGVMQNPRHLVRRRGQEARLRCSPMKGHSHVYWYRQLPEEGLKFMVYLQKENIIDESGMPKERFSAEFPKEGPSILRIQQVVRGDSAAYFCASSPAGLNTEAFFGQGTRLTVV.

V gene TRBV6-4 combines with J gene TRBJ2-7; a weak D match, TRBD2 (6 bases). The CDR3 is 13 amino acids. Germline V lookup: CDR1 MRHNA, CDR2 SNTAGT. Trimming took off 7 bases at V and 2 bases at J, with 12 bases between the two ends. The CDR3 DNA reads TGTGCCAGCAACCGGGAGATCCCCTACGAGCAGTACGTC. Protein sequence: CASNREIPYEQYV.

This clonotype was observed many times. The V and J genes are TRBV12-3 or TRBV12-4 and TRBJ2-3, with TRBD2 matching 7 bases. This CDR3 is built from 13 residues. Trimming took 10 bases from V and 6 from J; bases not matched to a gene: 10. Here the CDR3 reads CATLLTSSDTQYF. The CDR3 nucleotides read TGTGCCACCCTTTTGACTAGCTCTGATACGCAGTATTTT.

This clonotype came up a few times. V and J are TRBV12-3 or TRBV12-4 and TRBJ2-1; the D gene is possibly TRBD2 (6 bases). V lost 8 bases, J lost 4 bases, and 27 bases lay in between. The CDR3 has 18 amino acids. CDR3 nucleotides: TGTGCCAGCGGGGGGAGCCACCTCTCCGTAAACGCATACAATGAGCAGTTCTTC. Residues: CASGGSHLSVNAYNEQFF.

This clonotype was seen ten or more times. The chain carries TRBV12-3 or TRBV12-4 and TRBJ2-5; weak D call: TRBD2 (6 bases). Trimming took 4 bases from V and 5 from J, leaving 17 bases between them. This CDR3 has 15 amino acids. CDR3 protein: CASSSPTSPGETQYF. CDR3 sequence (DNA): TGTGCCAGCAGTTCCCCGACTAGTCCGGGGGAGACCCAGTACTTC.

This chain connects TRBV19 to TRBJ2-3; TRBD2 matches at 9 bases. Trimming took 5 bases from V and 0 from J; bases not matched to a gene: 3. This CDR3 spans 15 amino acids. Germline CDR1 reads LNHDA; CDR2 reads SQIVND (reference sequence). CDR3: CASSFGLASTDTQYF. CDR3 bases: TGTGCCAGTAGTTTCGGACTAGCGAGCACAGATACGCAGTATTTT.

The chain combines TRBV5-1 with TRBJ2-1, with 8 nucleotides matching TRBD2. There are 16 residues in the CDR3. The V segment lost 4 bases and the J segment 8 bases; nucleotides outside the gene matches: 14. Germline CDR1 SGHRS, CDR2 YFSETQ. This chain's CDR3 is CASSKTGTSPRDEQFF. CDR3 bases: TGCGCCAGCAGCAAAACCGGGACTAGTCCACGGGATGAGCAGTTCTTC.

J is TRBJ1-1 and V is TRBV19; D ambiguous. Germline lookup yields CDR1 LNHDA and CDR2 SQIVND (reference sequence). The CDR3 runs to 14 residues. The V gene lost 5 bases and the J gene lost 0 bases, with 10 bases spanning the gap. The CDR3: CASSAGYLNTEAFF. CDR3 bases: TGTGCCAGTAGTGCAGGATATTTGAACACTGAAGCTTTCTTT.

This clonotype was seen ten or more times. The chain combines TRBV2 with TRBJ1-4, with no clear D. The V end was cut by 4 bases, the J end by 5 bases, with 11 bases between. In germline, CDR1 is SNHLY, CDR2 FYNNEI. This CDR3 region has 14 residues. CDR3 sequence (DNA): TGTGCCAGCAGTGTCAGCCAGAGAAATGAAAAACTGTTTTTT. Amino acid sequence: CASSVSQRNEKLFF.

This clonotype has just a few counts. V gene TRBV19 combines with J gene TRBJ2-1, with 10 nucleotides matching TRBD1. V was clipped by 0 bases and J by 5 bases; unmatched bases: 7. Germline values: CDR1 LNHDA, CDR2 SQIVND (reference sequence). This CDR3 spans 17 amino acids. The CDR3 DNA follows: TGTGCCAGTAGTATAGAGGTGACAGGGGGCATCGACAATGAGCAGTTCTTC. Amino acid sequence: CASSIEVTGGIDNEQFF.

Ten or more counts support this clonotype. Here the CDR3 DNA reads TGCAGTGCTAGAGACATGGGGGAGCAGTACGAGCAGTACTTC. This encodes CSARDMGEQYEQYF. The chain recombines TRBV20-1 with TRBJ2-7; D tentatively fits TRBD1 or TRBD2 (5 bases each). Germline values: CDR1 DFQATT, CDR2 SNEGSKA (reference sequence). The CDR3 extends over 14 amino acids. V gave up 0 bases and J gave up 4 bases, with 13 bases separating them.

This clonotype appeared a few times. This chain uses TRBV14 with TRBJ2-7, with 10 bases that match TRBD2. Germline values: CDR1 SGHDN, CDR2 FVKESK. The V gene end was trimmed by 1 base and the J gene end by 7 bases; junction bases not matched to a gene: 10. The CDR3 has 16 residues. DNA of the CDR3: TGTGCCAGCAGCCAAGGCAGAGGACTAGCGGAGGGGGAGCAGTACGTC. Protein product: CASSQGRGLAEGEQYV.

In this sample, this clonotype turned up many times. The rearrangement links TRBV7-9 to TRBJ2-1, with D unclear. V lost 5 bases and J lost 9, with 23 bases in between. CDR3 length: 16 amino acids. CDR1 is SEHNR, CDR2 FQNEAQ, per germline (reference sequence). In DNA, the CDR3 is TGTGCCAGCAGCCCGACCTCGGGCCCCAAGGGCATTGAGCAGTTCTTC. Its protein product is CASSPTSGPKGIEQFF. Full variable domain (remainder filled in from reference TRBV7-9 and TRBJ2-1): DTGVSQNPRHKITKRGQNVTFRCDPISEHNRLYWYRQTLGQGPEFLTYFQNEAQLEKSRLLSDRFSAERPKGSFSTLEIQRTEQGDSAMYLCASSPTSGPKGIEQFFGPGTRLTVL.

There are many counts of this clonotype. The chain links TRBV6-1 to TRBJ2-1, with 8 positions matching TRBD2. The germline V gene encodes CDR1 MNHNS and CDR2 SASEGT. The CDR3 length is 16 residues. The V segment lost 7 bases and the J segment 9 bases; nucleotides outside the gene matches: 17. CDR3 amino acids: CASTPKGSGTLSEQFF. CDR3 in DNA: TGTGCCAGCACCCCGAAAGGTAGCGGGACCTTAAGTGAGCAGTTCTTC.

This clonotype has a count of ten or more. The rearrangement links TRBV13 to TRBJ1-2, with unresolved D. This CDR3 region has 12 residues. The V gene lost 0 bases and the J gene lost 8 bases, with 7 bases spanning the gap. Per germline, CDR1 PRHDT and CDR2 FYEKMQ (reference sequence). CDR3 sequence reads: CASSLGRQGYTF. The CDR3 nucleotides are TGTGCCAGCAGCTTAGGCCGTCAAGGCTACACCTTC.

V is TRBV10-3 and J is TRBJ2-4; 7 bases align to TRBD1. This CDR3 has 11 residues. CDR1 is ENHRY and CDR2 is SYGVKD in the germline V gene. V was clipped by 11 bases and J by 7 bases; unmatched bases: 5. CDR3 sequence reads: CASKTGNIQYF. The CDR3 coding sequence is TGTGCCTCGAAGACAGGGAACATTCAGTACTTC.

Worth noting for this clonotype: At one end the junction does not follow the germline gene, possibly because of a read error. The V and J genes are TRBV11-2 and TRBJ2-1, with TRBD2 matching 9 bases. CDR3 size: 18 residues. Germline V lookup: CDR1 SGHAT, CDR2 FQNNGV. In DNA form, the CDR3 reads TGTGCCAGCAGCCCTAAACCGTACCTAGCGGGGACTTACAATGAGCAGTTCTTT. This translates into CASSPKPYLAGTYNEQFF.

V usage is TRBV27 and J usage is TRBJ1-1; tentatively, D is TRBD1 (5 bases). The germline V and J ends were trimmed by 6 bases and 6 bases, with 14 bases remaining between them. This CDR3 is 13 amino acids long. Germline CDR1 MNHEY, CDR2 SMNVEV (reference sequence). The CDR3 region is CASSPPGHPEAFF. CDR3 nucleotide sequence: TGTGCCAGCAGCCCGCCAGGACATCCTGAAGCTTTCTTT.